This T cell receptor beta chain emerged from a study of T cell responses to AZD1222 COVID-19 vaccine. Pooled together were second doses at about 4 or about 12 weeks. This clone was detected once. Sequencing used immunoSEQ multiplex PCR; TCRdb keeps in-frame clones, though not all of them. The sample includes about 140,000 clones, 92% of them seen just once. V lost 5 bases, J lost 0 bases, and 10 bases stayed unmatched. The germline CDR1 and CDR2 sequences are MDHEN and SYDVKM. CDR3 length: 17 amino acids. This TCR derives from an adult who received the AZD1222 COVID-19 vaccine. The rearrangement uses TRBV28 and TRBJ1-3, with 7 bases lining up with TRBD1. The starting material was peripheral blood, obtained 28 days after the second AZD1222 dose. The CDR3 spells CASSPPTGTVSGNTIYF. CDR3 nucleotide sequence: TGTGCCAGCAGTCCCCCGACCGGGACAGTCTCTGGAAACACCATATATTTT. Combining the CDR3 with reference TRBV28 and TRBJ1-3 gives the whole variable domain DVKVTQSSRYLVKRTGEKVFLECVQDMDHENMFWYRQDPGLGLRLIYFSYDVKMKEKGDIPEGYSVSREKKERFSLILESASTNQTSMYLCASSPPTGTVSGNTIYFGEGSWLTVV.